This TCR beta chain was documented in a study of blood T cell repertoires in COVID-19 (dated by TCRdb to the early 2020s). Regarding the complete study: Collaborator samples came from the United States, Italy and Spain and covered acute and convalescent phases of COVID-19. The repertoires were released in a freely available public database meant as a resource for research on the immune response to SARS-CoV-2. Samples were obtained from the ongoing ImmuneRACE study (first 160 participants) and from roughly 1,300 subjects provided by 6 global collaborators. A de-identified subject ID, COVID-19 status, age in years and sex were almost always included in the sample metadata. HLA class I and class II types, where available, came from metadata supplied by the sample provider rather than from assay-based typing. Subjects who had been exposed to COVID-19, were actively infected with it, or had recovered from it provided the deeply sampled blood TCRbeta repertoires that made up the dataset. The prospective study material was composed of cDNA or gDNA derived from T cells, B-cell-depleted T cells, or PBMCs.

As for this clone: It has no known antigen specificity. Nothing much larger sits one base from this clone, and base qualities are not available.

Paper-wide results and their limitations: How much clinical and demographic metadata was included differed by source and by participant, and the metadata was provided uncurated.

CDR1 SNHLY and CDR2 FYNNEI were looked up in the germline V gene. There are 17 amino acids in the CDR3, from cysteine to phenylalanine inclusive. Only CDR3 DNA remains: 51 bases, in frame from the first base. The trim is 4 bases for V and 1 base for J, with a gap of 18 bases between the germline ends. Each collaborating institution followed its own protocols to collect whole blood in K2EDTA tubes. For TCRbeta analysis, collaborators shipped samples in one of three forms: frozen whole blood, isolated PBMCs, or DNA extracted from either of those sample types. TCRbeta CDR3 regions were amplified from genomic DNA by means of the immunoSEQ Assay, a bias-controlled multiplex PCR. In the original analysis: Nucleated cell counts per sample were estimated from amplification of reference gene primers within the assay. To quantify the absolute abundance of each unique TCRbeta CDR3 rearrangement, sequence reads were collapsed and filtered. For each sample, productive Simpson clonality was calculated as the square root of Simpson's diversity index over productive rearrangements. TCRdb carries this immuneACCESS record with in-frame sequences only. Its versions omit some clonotypes, under half of them owing to an unresolved V gene in the studies checked, with the rest unexplained. V and J calls and clone size are those listed in that table; D and trimming were worked out from the DNA. Recorded for this sample are about 43,000 clones; 82% of them occurred a single time. The ten top clones hold roughly a quarter of the sample.

The chain employs TRBV2 and TRBJ2-3; a tentative D match to TRBD2 spans 8 bases. This clonotype was sampled from a woman aged 55-69 years with acute or convalescent COVID-19. Material: peripheral blood. The DNA sequence reads TGTGCCAGCAGTGTAGCGGGGCAGGGGGTAGGCACAGATACGCAGTATTTT. The resulting protein is CASSVAGQGVGTDTQYF.